The T cell receptor (beta chain) described here comes from a study of shared T cell receptors in the human thymus. The CDR3 loop spans 14 amino acids. Germline loops: CDR1 SGHNT, CDR2 YYREEE (reference sequence). V gave up 5 bases and J gave up 2 bases; unmatched junction bases: 5. Here immunoSEQ multiplex PCR was the method, and the copy in TCRdb shows in-frame clones only, minus some. The profile shows roughly 710,000 clones, around 85% of them singletons. These sequences were also reported in another study, on human thymus T cells.

The chain joins TRBV5-4 to TRBJ1-1; TRBD1 matches at 8 bases. This clonotype originated in a girl less than two years old with a congenital heart defect. Sample: thymocytes. The CDR3 region has the DNA TGTGCCAGCAGGAAAGGGACAGGAAACACTGAAGCTTTCTTT. Protein: CASRKGTGNTEAFF.